Here is one TCR beta chain with its context. Splitting of each subset's genomic DNA was done evenly across several immunoSEQ plates. Some clones are missing from TCRdb's copy, which holds only in-frame ones; the method was immunoSEQ multiplex PCR. The sample holds over a million clones, about 96% seen once. The source of the sample is a study of shared clonotypes between healthy human individuals. The V and J ends lost 7 bases and 5 bases respectively, with 12 bases between them. The CDR3 extends over 12 amino acids. The germline V gene encodes CDR1 ENHRY and CDR2 SYGVKD. The receptor comes from a man aged 25-45 years in good health. The specimen was naive CD4+ T cells sorted from blood. The subset: CD45RA+ positively selected. This chain connects TRBV10-3 to TRBJ2-7, with D possibly being TRBD1 (6 bases). The chain's CDR3 is CAITGGADEQYF. The CDR3 region has the DNA TGTGCCATCACTGGGGGCGCGGACGAGCAGTACTTC.